What follows describes a single TCR beta chain. Its antigen is not identified. Trimming stripped 0 bases from V and 0 bases from J, with 16 bases between. The CDR3 is 18 residues long. Germline V gives CDR1 SGHRS, CDR2 YFSETQ. The data were taken from a study of CD8 T cells in ankylosing spondylitis. It was by quantitative 5'-RACE with molecular barcodes that TCR beta libraries were made. TCRdb redid the calling of the 5' RACE reads with MiXCR, one entry per CDR3 protein. The table records under 950,000 distinct CDR3 sequences, around 17% of them present only once. Broader study findings: One TCR beta motif, made up of eight highly homologous variants, appeared characteristic of ankylosing spondylitis blood. Within matched ankylosing spondylitis synovial fluid, disease-linked clones were reportedly significantly enriched. Disease-associated clonotypes exhibited CD8+ identity and were relatively infrequent in peripheral blood. In reactive arthritis synovial fluid and blood, some motif variants had been reported before.

V gene TRBV5-1 combines with J gene TRBJ2-1, with D tentatively TRBD1 (5 bases). This TCR was sampled from a male donor with ankylosing spondylitis. Sequencing used blood, either unsorted or a sorted T cell fraction (not recorded which). CDR3 DNA: TGCGCCAGCAGCTTGGTGGTTGAGACAGAGAGCTCCTACAATGAGCAGTTCTTC. Translating gives CASSLVVETESSYNEQFF.